A selection of T cell receptor beta chains follows, all from one sample in a study of cytomegalovirus exposure and HLA in healthy donors. Produced via immunoSEQ multiplex PCR; TCRdb's table is partial and in-frame only. The data contain 150,000 to 200,000 clones, 68% of them singletons. Sample: PBMCs. The receptor source for this set is a man in his forties or fifties in good health and CMV-seronegative. CDR3s include the opening cysteine and the closing phenylalanine or tryptophan. A D gene is named only where the DNA matches it firmly. Rows give clone size only sometimes, using once, few, many, or a class for an expanded clone.

-	TRBJ1-2	TRBD1	TRBV5-4	TGTGCCAGCAGAGATGGACAGGGGTATGCTGGCTACACCTTC	CASRDGQGYAGYTF
once	TRBJ2-5	TRBD2	TRBV9	TGTGCCAGCAGCATGACTAGCTCAGAGACCCAGTACTTC	CASSMTSSETQYF
few	TRBJ2-2	-	TRBV2	TGTGCCAGCAGTAACTCGAACACCGGGGAGCTGTTTTTT	CASSNSNTGELFF
few	TRBJ2-5	TRBD1	TRBV7-9	TGTGCCAGCAGCCCCCACCAGGGGGCGCGGGGGACCCAGTACTTC	CASSPHQGARGTQYF
few	TRBJ1-2	-	TRBV7-6	TGTGCCAGCAGCTCTCGAACAGGCTATGGCTACACCTTC	CASSSRTGYGYTF
-	TRBJ1-6	-	TRBV28	TGTGCCAGCAGTTTATTAACCGGGCCCCGATGGGGCTCACCCCTCCACTTT	CASSLLTGPRWGSPLHF
-	TRBJ2-7	-	TRBV2	TGTGCCAGCACAAAGGAGGGGATAAGGTCCTACGAGCAGTACTTC	CASTKEGIRSYEQYF
-	TRBJ2-1	-	TRBV11-3	TGTGCCAGCAGCTGGGGGGGGCTGACCTACAATGAGCAGTTCTTC	CASSWGGLTYNEQFF
-	TRBJ1-2	-	TRBV10-3	TGTGCCATAGGACAGATCTCCTATGGCTACACCTTC	CAIGQISYGYTF
-	TRBJ2-1	TRBD2	TRBV7-9	TGTGCCAGCAAAGGGACTAGCACCTACAATGAGCAGTTCTTC	CASKGTSTYNEQFF
few	TRBJ1-2	TRBD1	TRBV7-9	TGTGCCAGCAGCAACCGACAGGGGGCTGGGGAAGGCTACACCTTC	CASSNRQGAGEGYTF
-	TRBJ1-1	-	TRBV2	TGTGCCAGCAGTGAACAGCAGGGGATGAACACTGAAGCTTTCTTT	CASSEQQGMNTEAFF
few	TRBJ2-3	-	TRBV6-1	TGTGCCAGCACCCTGGACAGATTATCAGATACGCAGTATTTT	CASTLDRLSDTQYF
-	TRBJ1-5	-	TRBV4-1	TGCGCCAGCAGCCAAGATAGAAGGGAGGGTCAGCCCCAGCATTTT	CASSQDRREGQPQHF
-	TRBJ1-6	-	TRBV27	TGTGCCAGCAGTTCCAATACGAGGAATTCACCCCTCCACTTT	CASSSNTRNSPLHF
-	TRBJ2-3	TRBD1	TRBV5-1	TGCGCCAGCAGCTTGGCCGGGACAGTTGGAGATACGCAGTATTTT	CASSLAGTVGDTQYF
-	TRBJ2-7	TRBD2	TRBV29-1	TGCAGCGTTGTATATGGGAGGGGATACGAGCAGTACTTC	CSVVYGRGYEQYF
once	TRBJ2-7	TRBD2	TRBV6-5	TGTGCCAGCAGTTCCCCCCGACTAGCGGGGATCCACGAGCAGTACTTC	CASSSPRLAGIHEQYF
once	TRBJ2-1	-	TRBV28	TGTGCCAGCAGTTTAGTAAAGGGGCAGTCACCCTACAATGAGCAGTTCTTC	CASSLVKGQSPYNEQFF
once	TRBJ1-1	TRBD1	TRBV4-1	TGCGCCAGCAGCGACTACAGGGGGCCGAACACTGAAGCTTTCTTT	CASSDYRGPNTEAFF
-	TRBJ1-1	-	TRBV19	TGTGCCAGTAGCTACCAAACCGGGAACACTGAAGCTTTCTTT	CASSYQTGNTEAFF
-	TRBJ1-2	-	TRBV19	TGTGCCAGTAGGAGGAGGGAGGGCCTCGGTGGCTACACCTTC	CASRRREGLGGYTF
-	TRBJ2-3	-	TRBV5-1	TGCGCCAGCAGCGGCGGGACTCCTAGCACAGATACGCAGTATTTT	CASSGGTPSTDTQYF
few	TRBJ1-2	TRBD1	TRBV7-2	TGTGCCAGCAGCTTAGCGTCGCAGGGGGGTAACTATGGCTACACCTTC	CASSLASQGGNYGYTF
-	TRBJ1-4	-	TRBV2	TGTGCCAGCAGCCTGGCTCTTGCGGGGGAAAAACTGTTTTTT	CASSLALAGEKLFF
-	TRBJ1-6	-	TRBV5-1	TGCGCCAGCAGAATGGGGGGGGCGCAAAATTCACCCCTCCACTTT	CASRMGGAQNSPLHF
-	TRBJ2-5	-	TRBV5-1	TGCGCCAGCAGCTTCGGGAGTTCTAGCACCCAAGAGACCCAGTACTTC	CASSFGSSSTQETQYF
-	TRBJ1-1	TRBD1	TRBV18	TGTGCCAGCTCACCCGGACAGGGGACGGGGGGCACTGAAGCTTTCTTT	CASSPGQGTGGTEAFF
-	TRBJ1-1	-	TRBV20-1	TGCAGTGCTCTAGGACAGAATGAAGCTTTCTTT	CSALGQNEAFF
few	TRBJ1-2	-	TRBV28	TGTGCCAGCAGTTCCCAAACTAACTATGGCTACACCTTC	CASSSQTNYGYTF
once	TRBJ2-2	-	TRBV10-2	TGCGCCAGCCGAATCCCAGGGTACACCGGGGAGCTGTTTTTT	CASRIPGYTGELFF
-	TRBJ2-2	TRBD1	TRBV7-2	TGTGCCAGCAGCTTACGGACAGGGGGTAGCACCGGGGAGCTGTTTTTT	CASSLRTGGSTGELFF
-	TRBJ2-3	TRBD2	TRBV28	TGTGCCAGCAGTTCCCCTTGGGGGGGTTTAGATACGCAGTATTTT	CASSSPWGGLDTQYF
-	TRBJ2-7	-	TRBV7-2	TGTGCCAGCAGCCCAAGCTTGAGCTCCTACGAGCAGTACTTC	CASSPSLSSYEQYF
-	TRBJ1-5	TRBD1	TRBV19	TGTGCCAGTAGGGACAGGGGCCCTAGCAATCAGCCCCAGCATTTT	CASRDRGPSNQPQHF
once	TRBJ2-1	-	TRBV5-1	TGCGCCAGCAGCTTGGGTGGGGCCGACTACAATGAGCAGTTCTTC	CASSLGGADYNEQFF
once	TRBJ2-7	TRBD1	TRBV4-3	TGCGCCAGCAGCCAAGAAATAGTGACAGGGAACTACGAGCAGTACTTC	CASSQEIVTGNYEQYF